Listed below are T cell receptor beta chains from one sample, sequenced in a study of blood T cells in healthy people across ages. One entry per CDR3 protein, called by TCRdb with MiXCR from the 5' RACE reads. The data show 1.8 million or so distinct CDR3 sequences, about 39% seen once. Sequencing used blood. The receptors stem from a human donor in good health. CDR3s leave out the opening cysteine and the closing phenylalanine or tryptophan. Clone size is given for some rows only: seen once, a few or many times, or a class if the clone is expanded.

j_call v_call clone_size cdr3_aa
TRBJ1-2 TRBV27 few ASSFRQVNYGYT
TRBJ2-6 TRBV29-1 many SVASGYSGANVLT
TRBJ2-3 TRBV18 few ASSPTLSMDTQY
TRBJ2-3 TRBV7-2 many ASSVPSTDTQY
TRBJ1-1 TRBV6-2/TRBV6-3 NA ASSYRGERTEAF
TRBJ1-2 TRBV5-1 NA ASSPRDTGSVGYT
TRBJ1-2 TRBV20-1 NA SASATSDRNYGYT
TRBJ2-2 TRBV4-3 few ASSQAVGYTGELF
TRBJ2-5 TRBV29-1 NA SAGLGAETQY
TRBJ2-7 TRBV29-1 few SVRSNSYEQY
TRBJ1-4 TRBV25-1 NA ASSKSNVKLF
TRBJ1-4 TRBV7-2 NA ASSSRGLEEKLF
TRBJ1-4 TRBV2 few ASNENRASEKLF
TRBJ1-2 TRBV7-2 few ASSPTLLGYT
TRBJ1-2 TRBV4-3 NA ASSQARSWGRDGYT
TRBJ2-3 TRBV20-1 NA SASGVATTDTQY
TRBJ2-7 TRBV15 NA ATQPGTTLHEQY
TRBJ2-7 TRBV7-2 few ASSLSLAGATYYEQY
TRBJ2-1 TRBV20-1 few SATQGTYNEQF
TRBJ1-5 TRBV15 NA ATSSGDRENQPQH
TRBJ1-4 TRBV5-1 NA ASSFFGDEKLF
TRBJ2-7 TRBV27 few ASSRTGGAVYEQY
TRBJ2-5 TRBV7-3 once ASSSMRTPQETQY
TRBJ2-1 TRBV5-5 NA ASILGRGGYEQF
TRBJ1-5 TRBV3-1 NA ASSQDRRQTQPQH
TRBJ2-5 TRBV5-1 NA ASDEGQIQETQY
TRBJ2-5 TRBV4-3 NA ASSQDLRTGQETQY
TRBJ1-1 TRBV12-3/TRBV12-4 NA ASSLSWVNTEAF
TRBJ2-7 TRBV3-1 few ASSQSGHEQY
TRBJ1-2 TRBV10-3 NA AISESGNNYGYT
TRBJ2-1 TRBV7-2 NA ASSFLSSGGQRSSYNEQF
NA TRBV4-3 NA ASSQVGPRAISYEQY